Following are 9 T cell receptor beta chains from one sample sequenced in a study of cytomegalovirus exposure and HLA in healthy donors. Generated by immunoSEQ multiplex PCR, the TCRdb table keeps only in-frame clones and is missing some. The sample holds under 200,000 clones, around 92% seen once. Material for sequencing was PBMCs. The receptors derive from a man aged 18 to 35 in good health and CMV-seropositive.

The chain joins TRBV18 to TRBJ2-1; TRBD1 matches 9 bases. The CDR3 runs to 15 residues. V shed 3 bases and J 3 bases; nucleotides not matched to a gene: 3. Looked up from germline, CDR1 is KGHSH and CDR2 is LQKENI. DNA of the CDR3: TGTGCCAGCTCACCCTCGACAGGGGGCTACAATGAGCAGTTCTTC. Protein sequence: CASSPSTGGYNEQFF. The variable domain in full, completed from reference TRBV18 and TRBJ2-1, reads NAGVMQNPRHLVRRRGQEARLRCSPMKGHSHVYWYRQLPEEGLKFMVYLQKENIIDESGMPKERFSAEFPKEGPSILRIQQVVRGDSAAYFCASSPSTGGYNEQFFGPGTRLTVL.

V gene TRBV28 combines with J gene TRBJ2-1, with 13 nucleotides matching TRBD2. J lost 6 bases, V lost 1 base, and 21 bases had no gene match. The germline V gene encodes CDR1 MDHEN and CDR2 SYDVKM. The CDR3 runs to 22 residues. CDR3 coding DNA: TGTGCCAGCAGTTTATTCCTAAGGGGTTATTCACCGGGACTAGCGGGACGCAATGAGCAGTTCTTC. Translated, it gives CASSLFLRGYSPGLAGRNEQFF.

The V and J genes are TRBV7-9 and TRBJ1-2; tentatively, D is TRBD1 (6 bases). The CDR3 has 15 amino acids. Germline V gene lookup returns CDR1 SEHNR and CDR2 FQNEAQ (reference sequence). V dropped 3 bases and J dropped 4 bases, with 15 bases sitting between them. This chain's CDR3 is CASSFEQGRIYGYTF. DNA for the CDR3: TGTGCCAGCAGCTTCGAACAGGGTAGAATCTATGGCTACACCTTC. The whole variable domain, remainder taken from reference TRBV7-9 and TRBJ1-2, is DTGVSQNPRHKITKRGQNVTFRCDPISEHNRLYWYRQTLGQGPEFLTYFQNEAQLEKSRLLSDRFSAERPKGSFSTLEIQRTEQGDSAMYLCASSFEQGRIYGYTFGSGTRLTVV.

The chain couples TRBV7-3 to TRBJ2-1; 10 bases agree with TRBD2. Germline V gene sequence: CDR1 SGHTA, CDR2 FQGTGA. The trim removed 5 bases at V and 8 bases at J, leaving 9 bases unmatched. CDR3 length: 15 residues. The CDR3: CASSPKAGGGDEQFF. For the CDR3, the DNA is TGTGCCAGCAGCCCAAAAGCGGGAGGGGGAGATGAGCAGTTCTTC.

This clone appeared a single time. V gene TRBV5-1 combines with J gene TRBJ2-3; 8 bases are shared with TRBD2. Germline CDR1 reads SGHRS; CDR2 reads YFSETQ. Trimming removed 2 bases from V and 0 bases from J; junction bases left unmatched: 5. This CDR3 contains 16 residues. The CDR3 DNA reads TGCGCCAGCAGCTTACTTAGCGGGACTAGCACAGATACGCAGTATTTT. Its protein is CASSLLSGTSTDTQYF.

This rearrangement joins TRBV30 to TRBJ1-2; D may be TRBD1 (6 bases). Germline V gene lookup returns CDR1 GTSNPN and CDR2 SVGIG (reference sequence). Trimming took 1 base from V and 0 from J, leaving 15 bases between them. This CDR3 has 16 amino acids. CDR3 sequence: CAWSETGWGSNYGYTF. CDR3 nucleotide sequence: TGTGCCTGGAGTGAAACAGGGTGGGGGTCTAACTATGGCTACACCTTC.

The rearrangement joins TRBV6-5 to TRBJ2-7, with D unclear. Germline V lookup: CDR1 MNHEY, CDR2 SVGAGI. This CDR3 contains 15 residues. V gave up 0 bases and J gave up 0 bases, with 9 bases separating them. The CDR3 sequence: CASSYSLGGSYEQYF. As DNA, the CDR3 is TGTGCCAGCAGTTACTCCCTTGGCGGCTCCTACGAGCAGTACTTC.

J is TRBJ1-5 and V is TRBV23-1, with D tentatively TRBD1 (5 bases). TRBV23-1 is an ORF, and what it does is uncertain. The CDR3 length is 20 residues. Trimming took 3 bases from V and 0 from J, leaving 24 bases between them. The CDR3 reads CASSQSGQGGPLGSNQPQHF. CDR3 DNA: TGCGCCAGCAGTCAGTCCGGCCAGGGAGGCCCCCTCGGTAGCAATCAGCCCCAGCATTTT.

V is TRBV5-5 and J is TRBJ2-3, with TRBD1 identical over 7 bases. CDR1 and CDR2 (germline): SGHKS, YYEKEE (reference sequence). CDR3 length equals 17 residues. With V trimmed by 0 bases and J by 4 bases, 11 bases remained unmatched. The CDR3 here is CASSLGGDRVGADTQYF. The CDR3 region has the DNA TGTGCCAGCAGCTTGGGGGGCGACAGGGTGGGCGCAGATACGCAGTATTTT.